The present T cell receptor beta chain was sequenced within a study of Graves' ophthalmopathy and Graves' hyperthyroidism. Overall study context: Peripheral blood sampling occurred at initial diagnosis, before any treatment.

RNA transcripts were the source from which TCR beta CDR3 regions were amplified. In the first round, RT-PCR was carried out with HTBI primers, and a multiplex PCR formed the second round. TCRdb processed the multiplex PCR reads anew with MiXCR; each CDR3 protein has one entry. The data contain about 700,000 distinct CDR3 sequences, under 50% of them singletons. Under 3 months in duration, the ophthalmopathy in affected donors had moderate-to-severe activity, CAS ≥3 and NOSPECS ≥4. Findings of the study overall: Blood also contained most of the expanded thyroid clonotypes above 0.001 frequency.

In its sample, this clonotype was seen a few times. Its antigen is still unknown. CDR3 size: 15 residues. Germline V gene sequence: CDR1 SGHTS, CDR2 YDEGEE. The V end was cut by 0 bases, the J end by 0 bases, with 9 bases between. The specimen sequenced was peripheral blood. The chain links TRBV5-8 to TRBJ1-1; D is undetermined. The receptor comes from an adult man with Graves' ophthalmopathy. Here the CDR3 reads CASSLVGRLNTEAFF. As DNA, the CDR3 is TGTGCCAGCAGCTTGGTCGGCAGACTGAACACTGAAGCTTTCTTT.